This paragraph reports one T cell receptor beta chain. What it binds is not known. This record belongs to a study of Graves' ophthalmopathy and Graves' hyperthyroidism. Germline CDR1 and CDR2: SNHLY and FYNNEI. With 6 bases clipped from V and 6 bases from J, the junction kept 17 bases outside the gene matches. The CDR3 length is 16 residues. CAS ≥3, NOSPECS ≥4, moderate-to-severe activity and duration under 3 months marked donors with ophthalmopathy. Study results and caveats: In separating ophthalmopathy from stable hyperthyroidism, a 13-signature model achieved roughly 90% sensitivity and around 80% specificity. Most expanded clonotypes from thyroid (those above 0.001 frequency) were also found in blood.

RNA served as the template for amplifying TCR beta CDR3 regions. First-round RT-PCR used HTBI primers; second-round multiplex PCR followed. Each CDR3 protein gets one entry after TCRdb re-called the multiplex PCR reads with MiXCR. The data contain hundreds of thousands of distinct CDR3 sequences, about 38% of them singletons. The V gene is TRBV2, the J gene TRBJ2-7; 7 bases are a match to TRBD2. This clonotype was sampled from an adult man with Graves' ophthalmopathy. The sequenced material came from peripheral blood. The CDR3 DNA follows: TGTGCCAGCAGCCCCCAAATCGCGAGCGGGAACTGCGAGCAGTACTTC. It codes for CASSPQIASGNCEQYF. The whole variable domain, remainder taken from reference TRBV2 and TRBJ2-7, is EPEVTQTPSHQVTQMGQEVILRCVPISNHLYFYWYRQILGQKVEFLVSFYNNEISEKSEIFDDQFSVERPDGSNFTLKIRSTKLEDSAMYFCASSPQIASGNCEQYFGPGTRLTVT.